The 20 T cell receptor beta chains presented below share a single source sample, sequenced in a study of PD-L1 blockade in urothelial cancer. Here immunoSEQ multiplex PCR was the method, and the copy in TCRdb shows in-frame clones only, minus some. The sample carries some 67,000 clones, 85% to 90% recorded once. The source material was PBMCs, sampled around atezolizumab (anti-PD-L1) treatment. These receptors came from a man between 60 and 70 years old with urothelial cancer.

In this sample, this clone turned up once. This sequence joins TRBV9 and TRBJ1-2, with TRBD1 matching 12 bases. The germline V gene encodes CDR1 SGDLS and CDR2 YYNGEE. CDR3 length: 19 amino acids. V trimming: 4 bases; J trimming: 2 bases; junction bases outside the gene matches: 15. The CDR3 is CASSPTTGTGGVGNYGYTF. In DNA form, the CDR3 reads TGTGCCAGCAGCCCCACCACCGGGACAGGGGGCGTCGGGAACTATGGCTACACCTTC.

The chain joins TRBV6-5 to TRBJ1-2; 7 positions agree with TRBD1. The ends lost 0 bases at V and 8 bases at J; junction bases unmatched: 6. Germline-derived CDR1 and CDR2 are MNHEY and SVGAGI. This CDR3 spans 14 amino acids. The CDR3 protein is CASSYSNRGPGYTF. CDR3 in DNA: TGTGCCAGCAGTTACTCGAACAGGGGACCAGGCTACACCTTC.

The V gene is TRBV10-3, the J gene TRBJ2-7; D is possibly TRBD1 (6 bases). V lost 6 bases, J lost 2 bases, and 11 bases lay in between. The CDR3 spans 13 residues. Germline CDR1 and CDR2: ENHRY and SYGVKD. DNA for the CDR3: TGTGCCATCAGCCGGGACACCACCTACGAGCAGTACTTC. Translated: CAISRDTTYEQYF.

V and J are TRBV6-4 and TRBJ1-1; TRBD1 matches at 10 bases. Per the germline V gene, CDR1 is MRHNA and CDR2 is SNTAGT. V gave up 2 bases and J gave up 11 bases; unmatched junction bases: 2. CDR3 size: 12 residues. This CDR3 reads CASSDGTGAAFF. Here the CDR3 DNA reads TGTGCCAGCAGTGACGGGACAGGGGCCGCTTTCTTT.

This sequence joins TRBV7-2 and TRBJ2-1, with a weak D call TRBD2 (6 bases). The CDR3 has 17 amino acids. Trimming left V 5 bases short and J 6 bases short, with 23 bases between. Germline loops: CDR1 SGHTA, CDR2 FQGNSA. The CDR3 DNA sequence: TGTGCCAGCAGCCCGCGGAGGCCTGTGGGGGGTCCCAATGAGCAGTTCTTC. Protein sequence: CASSPRRPVGGPNEQFF.

The chain is built from TRBV19 and TRBJ2-3; 7 nucleotides align to TRBD1. V lost 0 bases to trimming and J lost 4 bases; unmatched junction nucleotides: 1. The V gene's germline CDR1 is LNHDA and CDR2 SQIVND (reference sequence). The CDR3 loop spans 14 amino acids. The CDR3 sequence: CASSIDRGSDTQYF. The CDR3 DNA is TGTGCCAGTAGTATAGACAGGGGGTCAGATACGCAGTATTTT.

The J gene is TRBJ1-2, the V gene TRBV7-9; 9 bases match TRBD1. V lost 2 bases and J lost 6; bases outside the gene matches: 7. Germline-derived CDR1 and CDR2 are SEHNR and FQNEAQ (reference sequence). This CDR3 is 15 amino acids long. The CDR3 here is CASSLTNTGGDGYTF. In DNA form, the CDR3 reads TGTGCCAGCAGCTTAACTAACACAGGGGGCGATGGCTACACCTTC. Based on the CDR3 plus reference TRBV7-9 and TRBJ1-2, the full variable domain is DTGVSQNPRHKITKRGQNVTFRCDPISEHNRLYWYRQTLGQGPEFLTYFQNEAQLEKSRLLSDRFSAERPKGSFSTLEIQRTEQGDSAMYLCASSLTNTGGDGYTFGSGTRLTVV.

The V call is TRBV6-4, the J call TRBJ1-5, with a possible D match to TRBD1 (5 bases). Germline CDR1 reads MRHNA; CDR2 reads SNTAGT. V shed 5 bases and J shed 4 bases, with 9 bases lying between them. There are 13 residues in the CDR3. The CDR3 region is CASSMGRNQPQHF. In nucleotides, the CDR3 is TGTGCCAGCAGTATGGGGCGGAATCAGCCCCAGCATTTT.

V is TRBV27 and J is TRBJ1-2; 7 bases align to TRBD1. The CDR3 consists of 14 residues. Unmatched junction bases numbered 5, after V lost 4 bases and J lost 3 bases. Germline CDR1 is MNHEY and CDR2 is SMNVEV (reference sequence). CDR3 region: CASSWRQGDYGYTF. The CDR3 region has the DNA TGTGCCAGCAGTTGGCGGCAGGGGGACTATGGCTACACCTTC.

The gene calls are TRBV10-3 and TRBJ1-2, with TRBD1 matching over 7 bases. V lost 6 bases and J lost 5; bases outside the gene matches: 6. The CDR3 has 13 residues. Germline-derived CDR1 and CDR2 are ENHRY and SYGVKD. CDR3 residues: CAISSGQTYGYTF. The CDR3 DNA is TGTGCCATCAGCTCGGGACAGACTTATGGCTACACCTTC.

This chain links TRBV7-2 with TRBJ2-1; D is possibly TRBD1 (6 bases). V lost 6 bases and J lost 6, with 9 bases in between. The CDR3 has 12 residues. Germline-derived CDR1 and CDR2 are SGHTA and FQGNSA. This CDR3 reads CASSRDTNEQFF. As DNA, the CDR3 is TGTGCCAGCAGTAGGGACACCAATGAGCAGTTCTTC.

V and J are TRBV19 and TRBJ1-3, with 10 bases lining up with TRBD1. The junction had 3 bases not matched to a gene; V was cut back by 6 bases and J by 4 bases. The CDR3 is 14 amino acids. Germline lookup yields CDR1 LNHDA and CDR2 SQIVND (reference sequence). The CDR3 here is CASSDRGLGNTIYF. The CDR3, as DNA: TGTGCCAGTAGCGACAGGGGGCTGGGAAACACCATATATTTT.

The gene calls are TRBV11-2 and TRBJ1-1; 7 nucleotides match TRBD1. Germline V lookup: CDR1 SGHAT, CDR2 FQNNGV. V shed 6 bases and J 0 bases; nucleotides not matched to a gene: 13. The CDR3 length is 17 residues. CDR3 sequence (DNA): TGTGCCAGCAGTTCTATAAACAGGGGAAGGATGAACACTGAAGCTTTCTTT. Amino acid sequence: CASSSINRGRMNTEAFF.

The gene calls are TRBV18 and TRBJ1-2, with D unresolved. The ends were cut back, 0 bases at V and 8 bases at J, with 10 bases in the middle. CDR3 size: 13 residues. The V gene's germline CDR1 is KGHSH and CDR2 LQKENI. The CDR3 reads CASSPPQASGYTF. The CDR3 bases are TGTGCCAGCTCACCACCCCAGGCGTCGGGCTACACCTTC.

The gene calls are TRBV5-1 and TRBJ2-1; the match to TRBD1 covers 8 bases. The CDR3 has 16 residues. The germline V gene encodes CDR1 SGHRS and CDR2 YFSETQ. V dropped 2 bases and J dropped 6; count of bases not matched to a gene: 10. For the CDR3, the DNA is TGCGCCAGCAGCTTCAAGGGGCAGGGGGCGGCCAATGAGCAGTTCTTC. It yields the protein CASSFKGQGAANEQFF.

The CDR3 DNA is TGCGCCAGCAGAGGCCCCGGGACAGGAGCCTACGAGCAGTACTTC. Translation gives CASRGPGTGAYEQYF. The chain has TRBV5-1 and TRBJ2-7, with TRBD1 identical over 8 bases. V gave up 5 bases and J gave up 2 bases; unmatched junction bases: 9. The germline gives CDR1 SGHRS, CDR2 YFSETQ. CDR3 length equals 15 residues.

This rearrangement joins TRBV9 to TRBJ2-5; D may be TRBD1 (6 bases). CDR3 size: 14 residues. CDR1 is SGDLS and CDR2 is YYNGEE in the germline V gene. V lost 4 bases, J lost 1 base, and 11 bases lay in between. The DNA of the CDR3 is TGTGCCAGCAGCACCGGGACAAGCCAAGAGACCCAGTACTTC. Protein product: CASSTGTSQETQYF.

This clone turned up a few times. The J gene is TRBJ1-5, the V gene TRBV10-2; no clear D. Germline lookup yields CDR1 WSHSY and CDR2 SAAADI. The CDR3 extends over 12 amino acids. Trimming pared 5 bases from V and 5 bases from J, leaving 7 bases between. CDR3 sequence: CASSWAHQPQHF. The CDR3 DNA sequence: TGCGCCAGCAGTTGGGCCCATCAGCCCCAGCATTTT.

This rearrangement joins TRBV5-1 to TRBJ2-7; 7 nucleotides agree with TRBD1. Trimming cost V 3 bases and J 2 bases; bases outside gene matches: 8. Germline lookup yields CDR1 SGHRS and CDR2 YFSETQ. The CDR3 consists of 15 residues. Here the CDR3 DNA reads TGCGCCAGCAGCTCGACCGAGGGGGCTGCCTACGAGCAGTACTTC. Protein sequence: CASSSTEGAAYEQYF.

V gene TRBV2 combines with J gene TRBJ2-3; a weak D match, TRBD2 (5 bases). Between the trimmed V and J ends, which lost 8 bases and 5 bases, there was a span of 17 bases. Germline V gene data show CDR1 as SNHLY and CDR2 as FYNNEI. This CDR3 is 14 amino acids long. The CDR3 nucleotides read TGTGCCAGCGATTCGGGAAGGCCGGGAGATACGCAGTATTTT. Encoded protein: CASDSGRPGDTQYF.